This TCR beta chain was captured in a study of T cells after yellow fever vaccination (dated by TCRdb to the late 2010s). In terms of the full investigation: The SMART-Seq v4 Ultra Low Input RNA kit was used to prepare libraries from fractions with low cell numbers. To follow T-cell clones before and after both primary and booster YFV17D yellow fever vaccination, bulk TCR alpha and beta repertoires underwent longitudinal sequencing. The cohort comprised two healthy male donors, one aged 18 to 30 and one aged 30 to 40 years. Bulk PBMC replicates and cell subsets were isolated from blood drawn at multiple timepoints before and after both primary and secondary immunization.

This specimen's treatment or condition label, per the study, means: live attenuated yellow fever vaccine strain. PBMCs were isolated from peripheral blood using a standard Ficoll-Paque protocol. Dynabeads CD4 and CD8 positive selection kits were used to isolate CD4 and CD8 T-cell fractions. TriZol was used to extract RNA from bulk PBMCs, from CD4 and CD8 fractions, and from dextramer-positive and dextramer-negative fractions. Synthesis of TCR cDNA relied on 5'RACE template switching, a step that introduced a universal primer site along with unique molecular identifiers. Priming for cDNA synthesis came from both the TCR alpha and TCR beta constant segments. Two PCR steps were used to amplify libraries, with sample barcodes and sequencing adapters being added in the second step. Sequencing of libraries was performed on Illumina HiSeq 2500 (2x100 bp) or NovaSeq (2x150 bp). In the source study's methods: Demultiplexing of reads and collapsing into UMI consensus sequences were performed with MIGEC, and V(D)J alignment was carried out with MiXCR. Using edgeR on replicate PBMC samples, clonotypes were called vaccine-responding if FDR was below 0.01 and the log2 fold change was above 5 up to day 15. Each bulk clonotype received a CD4 or CD8 identity based on whether the sequenced CD4 or CD8 repertoire contained that clonotype at higher abundance. TCRdb took the public reads, trimmed them with fastp at Q25, ran MiXCR for clone calling and kept in-frame beta chains. Rows with a matching CDR3 protein are joined into one entry that keeps the most common DNA and genes. These V and J calls derive from TCRdb rather than the authors' analysis. Within this sample are approximately 120,000 distinct CDR3 sequences, with around 7.4% of them counted one time only. Around 2.7% of the sample is taken by the ten largest.

This clonotype has ten or more counts. Its antigen target is currently unknown. It has no much larger one-base neighbor in the sample; base qualities were not kept. What the authors observed across the whole study: Compared with the primary T-cell response, the secondary T-cell response was faster but weaker, reaching its peak on day 5 rather than on day 15. Because only a couple of donors were included in the study, the extent to which the findings can be generalized is limited. FACS-sorted repertoires could contain abundant contaminating clonotypes from the bulk population, so computational filtering was required. Most clones expanded after primary vaccination were re-detected after the booster (about 95% of CD4 and 88% of CD8), suggesting broad memory maintenance. A small fraction of clonotypes appeared in both the CD4 and CD8 compartments, likely as a result of convergent recombination.

V and J are truncated by 4 bases and 7 bases respectively, leaving an intervening sequence of 13 bases. Sequences LGHNA (CDR1) and YSLEER (CDR2) are obtained from the germline V gene. Its CDR3 holds 13 amino acids, cysteine through phenylalanine. Only the CDR3 portion is preserved as DNA: 39 bases, with reading frame beginning at the first base. This receptor was taken from a young man who received the YFV17D yellow fever vaccine. Sequenced here: CD4+ T cells sorted from PBMCs, sampled about 10 days after the first yellow fever vaccination. This chain is built from TRBV4-3 and TRBJ2-5, with no confidently assigned D gene. The DNA sequence is given as TGCGCCAGCAGCCTTACCGATTCGGGGACCCAGTACTTC. This encodes CASSLTDSGTQYF.